Each of the 19 T cell receptor beta chains below was sequenced from the same sample in a study of blood T cell repertoires in COVID-19. Produced via immunoSEQ multiplex PCR; TCRdb's table is partial and in-frame only. The sample shows about 83,000 clones, 90% of them seen only once. Source material: peripheral blood. The receptors were sampled from a woman older than 75 with active or convalescent COVID-19.

V gene TRBV9 combines with J gene TRBJ2-5; TRBD2 matches at 13 bases. From germline, CDR1 is SGDLS and CDR2 YYNGEE. CDR3 size: 16 residues. Trimming removed 4 bases from V and 2 bases from J; junction bases left unmatched: 5. CDR3 amino acids: CASSLGTSGAQETQYF. CDR3 DNA sequence: TGTGCCAGCAGCCTCGGGACTAGCGGGGCTCAAGAGACCCAGTACTTC.

This clone was found a few times. Other nucleotide sequences in the sample specify the same CDR3. This sequence joins TRBV6-5 and TRBJ1-3, with 7 bases fitting TRBD1. The CDR3 is made up of 15 amino acids. Germline-derived CDR1 and CDR2 are MNHEY and SVGAGI. Trimming cost V 5 bases and J 1 base; bases outside gene matches: 5. CDR3 DNA sequence: TGTGCCAGCAGTCCCGACAGGGCGTCTGGAAACACCATATATTTT. Translated, it gives CASSPDRASGNTIYF.

The chain recombines TRBV2 with TRBJ2-2, with 8 bases matching TRBD1. The length of the CDR3 is 13 residues. Trimming took 9 bases from V and 7 from J; bases not matched to a gene: 7. Looked up from germline, CDR1 is SNHLY and CDR2 is FYNNEI. CDR3 bases: TGTGCCAGTTCTGGACAGGGTAACGGGGAGCTGTTTTTT. Amino acid sequence: CASSGQGNGELFF.

This clone has a handful of counts. The gene calls are TRBV19 and TRBJ1-5; D unclear. The length of the CDR3 is 12 residues. The ends were cut back, 2 bases at V and 4 bases at J, with 3 bases in the middle. In germline, CDR1 is LNHDA, CDR2 SQIVND (reference sequence). Here the CDR3 reads CASSITNQPQHF. The CDR3 region has the DNA TGTGCCAGTAGTATAACAAATCAGCCCCAGCATTTT.

This chain connects TRBV10-3 to TRBJ2-1; possibly TRBD2 for D (6 bases). The CDR3 extends over 15 amino acids. CDR1 is ENHRY and CDR2 is SYGVKD in the germline V gene. With 4 bases removed from V and 10 bases from J, the gap between germline ends came to 20 bases. CDR3 loop: CAISGGDRRPLEQFF. CDR3 coding DNA: TGTGCCATCAGTGGGGGGGACCGAAGACCCCTAGAGCAGTTCTTC.

This clone was detected only once. This CDR3 is CASSSRTIPGSSSYNSPLHF. CDR3 sequence (DNA): TGTGCCAGCAGCTCCCGGACTATCCCGGGGTCGAGCTCCTATAATTCACCCCTCCACTTT. This rearrangement joins TRBV5-4 to TRBJ1-6; no reliable D call. Trimming stripped 3 bases from V and 0 bases from J, with 22 bases between. The CDR3 contains 20 residues. Per germline, CDR1 SGHNT and CDR2 YYREEE (reference sequence). Based on the CDR3 plus reference TRBV5-4 and TRBJ1-6, the full variable domain is ETGVTQSPTHLIKTRGQQVTLRCSSQSGHNTVSWYQQALGQGPQFIFQYYREEENGRGNFPPRFSGLQFPNYSSELNVNALELDDSALYLCASSSRTIPGSSSYNSPLHFGNGTRLTVT.

The V and J genes are TRBV4-1 and TRBJ2-4, with D possibly matching TRBD1 (7 bases). CDR3 length: 14 amino acids. The V end was cut by 0 bases, the J end by 7 bases, with 10 bases between. In germline, CDR1 is MGHRA, CDR2 YSYEKL. The CDR3 loop is CASSQETGRNIQYF. CDR3 nucleotides: TGCGCCAGCAGCCAAGAGACAGGGAGGAACATTCAGTACTTC.

V gene TRBV6-5 combines with J gene TRBJ2-1; a possible D gene is TRBD1 (6 bases). The CDR3 is 15 residues long. Germline CDR1 MNHEY, CDR2 SVGAGI. Trimming took off 6 bases at V and 0 bases at J, with 12 bases between the two ends. CDR3 sequence (DNA): TGTGCCAGCAGCCAGGACAGAAGCTCCTACAATGAGCAGTTCTTC. Translating gives CASSQDRSSYNEQFF.

The genes are TRBV25-1 and TRBJ1-1; tentatively, D is TRBD1 (6 bases). There are 14 residues in the CDR3. The V end was cut by 6 bases, the J end by 0 bases, with 11 bases between. CDR1 and CDR2 from the germline V gene are MGHDK and SYGVNS. DNA for the CDR3: TGTGCCAGCAGAGGGACACATATGAACACTGAAGCTTTCTTT. Translated: CASRGTHMNTEAFF.

The chain joins TRBV7-8 to TRBJ1-2; 7 nucleotides match TRBD1. The CDR3 length is 14 residues. V trimming: 3 bases; J trimming: 5 bases; junction bases outside the gene matches: 6. CDR1 SGHVS and CDR2 FQNEAQ come from the germline V gene. This CDR3 reads CASSLEGAHYGYTF. CDR3 nucleotides: TGTGCCAGCAGCTTGGAGGGGGCGCATTATGGCTACACCTTC. Together with reference TRBV7-8 and TRBJ1-2, the CDR3 gives the full variable domain: GAGVSQSPRYKVAKRGQDVALRCDPISGHVSLFWYQQALGQGPEFLTYFQNEAQLDKSGLPSDRFFAERPEGSVSTLKIQRTQQEDSAVYLCASSLEGAHYGYTFGSGTRLTVV.

The CDR3 DNA sequence: TGTGCCAGCAGCCGCGCGGGGGGAACTGGAAACACCATATATTTT. Amino acid sequence: CASSRAGGTGNTIYF. V usage is TRBV14 and J usage is TRBJ1-3; possibly TRBD1 for D (5 bases). Trimming stripped 4 bases from V and 2 bases from J, with 12 bases between. Germline CDR1 reads SGHDN; CDR2 reads FVKESK. This CDR3 region has 15 residues.

The chain uses TRBV9 and TRBJ2-1; 8 bases fit TRBD2. The CDR3 runs 14 residues. With 0 bases clipped from V and 8 bases from J, the junction kept 4 bases outside the gene matches. Germline assignment: CDR1 SGDLS and CDR2 YYNGEE. CDR3 nucleotides: TGTGCCAGCAGCGTAGCGGGGGGGCCTGATGAGCAGTTCTTC. Protein product: CASSVAGGPDEQFF. The whole variable domain, filled in from reference TRBV9 and TRBJ2-1, reads DSGVTQTPKHLITATGQRVTLRCSPRSGDLSVYWYQQSLDQGLQFLIQYYNGEERAKGNILERFSAQQFPDLHSELNLSSLELGDSALYFCASSVAGGPDEQFFGPGTRLTVL.

This CDR3 is CASSLSGQGSGNTIYF. As DNA, the CDR3 is TGTGCCAGCAGTTTATCCGGACAGGGCTCTGGAAACACCATATATTTT. The rearrangement uses TRBV28 and TRBJ1-3; 8 bases are a match to TRBD1. Germline-derived CDR1 and CDR2 are MDHEN and SYDVKM. The CDR3 sequence is 16 residues long. V lost 1 base, J lost 0 bases, and 2 bases stayed unmatched.

V gene TRBV19 combines with J gene TRBJ2-3, with a possible D match to TRBD1 (5 bases). The CDR3 has 16 residues. The V gene's germline CDR1 is LNHDA and CDR2 SQIVND (reference sequence). The V and J ends lost 2 bases and 5 bases respectively, with 17 bases between them. The chain's CDR3 is CASSILRGGQLDTQYF. The CDR3 coding sequence is TGTGCCAGTAGTATACTAAGGGGTGGGCAATTAGATACGCAGTATTTT.

V gene TRBV24-1 combines with J gene TRBJ2-1, with D tentatively TRBD1 (6 bases). The germline CDR1 and CDR2 sequences are KGHDR and SFDVKD. CDR3 size: 15 residues. Trimming left V 4 bases short and J 3 bases short, with 12 bases between. The DNA for the CDR3 is TGTGCCACCAGTGACCGCAAAGGGGGCTACAATGAGCAGTTCTTC. Translation gives CATSDRKGGYNEQFF.

The chain uses TRBV4-1 and TRBJ2-1, with D tentatively TRBD2 (5 bases). From germline, CDR1 is MGHRA and CDR2 YSYEKL. This CDR3 contains 14 residues. The ends were cut back, 1 base at V and 9 bases at J, with 13 bases in the middle. CDR3 in DNA: TGCGCCAGCAGCCAAGGGTGGTGGGAGAGTGAGCAGTTCTTC. Protein product: CASSQGWWESEQFF.

This chain links TRBV4-2 with TRBJ1-4; TRBD1 aligns across 8 bases. The CDR3 is made up of 14 amino acids. Germline V gives CDR1 LGHNA, CDR2 YNFKEQ. Losses at the gene ends were 8 bases for V and 7 bases for J; bases not matched to a gene: 9. CDR3 sequence (DNA): TGTGCCAGCGCGACAGGGGAAGGCGGTGAAAAACTGTTTTTT. Translating gives CASATGEGGEKLFF.

The chain carries TRBV7-2 and TRBJ1-5; 9 nucleotides match TRBD1. This CDR3 has 16 residues. J gave up 1 base and V 5 bases, and 6 bases lay outside the gene matches. Germline lookup yields CDR1 SGHTA and CDR2 FQGNSA. The DNA of the CDR3 is TGTGCCAGCAGCCCGCGGACAGGGGAAAGCAATCAGCCCCAGCATTTT. Translation gives CASSPRTGESNQPQHF.

The gene calls are TRBV10-3 and TRBJ2-3; 7 bases line up with TRBD2. The CDR3 is 14 amino acids. V gave up 3 bases and J gave up 1 base; unmatched junction bases: 1. The germline CDR1 and CDR2 sequences are ENHRY and SYGVKD. The CDR3 sequence: CAISDAGGTDTQYF. Written as DNA, the CDR3 is TGTGCCATCAGTGACGCGGGGGGCACAGATACGCAGTATTTT.